Below are 31 T cell receptor beta chains sequenced from a single sample in a study of blood T cell repertoires in COVID-19. TCRdb's table, derived via immunoSEQ multiplex PCR, lists solely in-frame clones and lacks some. The table shows 90,000 to 100,000 clones, with 75% to 90% occurring only once. Sample: peripheral blood. These receptors all stem from a man older than 75 with acute or convalescent COVID-19.

This clone was seen only once. The chain employs TRBV7-2 and TRBJ2-3; 8 nucleotides match TRBD2. Germline values: CDR1 SGHTA, CDR2 FQGNSA. The trim removed 6 bases at V and 7 bases at J, leaving 9 bases unmatched. This CDR3 has 14 amino acids. The CDR3 DNA sequence: TGTGCCAGCAGGACGGACGGGAGGGCGAATACGCAGTATTTT. It is translated as CASRTDGRANTQYF.

The chain couples TRBV5-1 to TRBJ2-1; 8 bases align to TRBD1. Germline V gene lookup returns CDR1 SGHRS and CDR2 YFSETQ. Trimming at V came to 5 bases and at J to 0 bases, leaving 4 bases not matched to a gene. The CDR3 has 15 amino acids. The CDR3 DNA reads as TGCGCCAGCAGGGGCGGGACAGGCTCCTACAATGAGCAGTTCTTC. Amino acids: CASRGGTGSYNEQFF.

The table lists this clone with a count of one. The gene calls are TRBV19 and TRBJ1-5; D not certain. CDR3 length equals 14 residues. CDR1 is LNHDA, CDR2 SQIVND, per germline (reference sequence). V dropped 1 base and J dropped 3 bases, with 7 bases sitting between them. CDR3 residues: CASSIAGNNQPQHF. CDR3 bases: TGTGCCAGTAGTATAGCGGGAAACAATCAGCCCCAGCATTTT.

This chain joins TRBV5-6 and TRBJ2-2, with TRBD2 matching 7 bases. The CDR3 contains 14 residues. The trim removed 0 bases at V and 4 bases at J, leaving 0 bases unmatched. The V gene's germline CDR1 is SGHDT and CDR2 YYEEEE. The CDR3 nucleotides are TGTGCCAGCAGCTTGGGCGGGGGCACCGGGGAGCTGTTTTTT. Protein product: CASSLGGGTGELFF.

This clone was picked up one time. The chain has TRBV5-6 and TRBJ1-5, with unresolved D. The germline V gene has CDR1 SGHDT and CDR2 YYEEEE. The CDR3 is made up of 14 amino acids. The V end was cut by 3 bases, the J end by 5 bases, with 12 bases between. The CDR3 DNA is TGTGCCAGCAGCTCCCAGAGGCGACATCAGCCCCAGCATTTT. Protein: CASSSQRRHQPQHF.

This chain joins TRBV29-1 and TRBJ2-3; D gene uncertain. CDR1 SQVTM and CDR2 ANQGSEA come from the germline V gene. The CDR3 is 14 residues long. V lost 3 bases to trimming and J lost 0 bases, with 10 bases between them. CDR3 in amino acids: CSVDAATSTDTQYF. CDR3 nucleotides: TGCAGCGTTGATGCAGCGACTAGCACAGATACGCAGTATTTT.

This chain joins TRBV7-9 and TRBJ2-3; D remains ambiguous. Per the germline V gene, CDR1 is SEHNR and CDR2 is FQNEAQ (reference sequence). This CDR3 has 12 residues. Trimming took off 3 bases at V and 8 bases at J, with 9 bases between the two ends. CDR3 region: CASSFRSGTQYF. The CDR3 DNA reads as TGTGCCAGCAGCTTCAGGTCTGGTACGCAGTATTTT.

DNA of the CDR3: TGCGCCAGCAGCTTGGAAGGGACAGGGGTAACTGAAGCTTTCTTT. Protein sequence: CASSLEGTGVTEAFF. V usage is TRBV5-1 and J usage is TRBJ1-1, with 10 bases lining up with TRBD1. Germline lookup yields CDR1 SGHRS and CDR2 YFSETQ. The V gene end was trimmed by 0 bases and the J gene end by 5 bases; junction bases not matched to a gene: 4. The CDR3 contains 15 residues.

This clone occurred a few times. The rearrangement joins TRBV7-9 to TRBJ1-4; D ambiguous. This CDR3 is 15 amino acids long. The ends were cut back, 1 base at V and 7 bases at J, with 13 bases in the middle. Per germline, CDR1 SEHNR and CDR2 FQNEAQ (reference sequence). This CDR3 reads CASSLVADFGEKLFF. The CDR3 DNA is TGTGCCAGCAGCTTAGTCGCGGACTTCGGTGAAAAACTGTTTTTT.

V gene TRBV5-1 combines with J gene TRBJ1-1; D is undetermined. The CDR3 totals 14 residues. The V gene's germline CDR1 is SGHRS and CDR2 YFSETQ. Trimming cost V 0 bases and J 0 bases, with 6 bases left between them. The CDR3 sequence: CASSLVSVNTEAFF. The CDR3 bases are TGCGCCAGCAGCTTGGTTTCGGTGAACACTGAAGCTTTCTTT.

The V call is TRBV20-1, the J call TRBJ2-7, with D possibly TRBD2 on 5 matching bases. The germline V gene has CDR1 DFQATT and CDR2 SNEGSKA (reference sequence). V dropped 3 bases and J dropped 3 bases, with 12 bases sitting between them. The CDR3 covers 13 residues. CDR3 loop: CSASHGIDYEQYF. The CDR3 coding sequence is TGCAGTGCTAGTCACGGGATTGACTACGAGCAGTACTTC.

This chain links TRBV19 with TRBJ1-5; D perhaps matches TRBD1 (5 bases). Trimming cost V 6 bases and J 2 bases, with 14 bases left between them. The CDR3 loop spans 15 amino acids. CDR1 is LNHDA and CDR2 is SQIVND in the germline V gene (reference sequence). The chain's CDR3 is CASSSLGDGNQPQHF. The CDR3, as DNA: TGTGCCAGTAGCTCCTTAGGGGATGGCAATCAGCCCCAGCATTTT.

V is TRBV19 and J is TRBJ1-1, with D maybe TRBD1 (6 bases). Germline lookup yields CDR1 LNHDA and CDR2 SQIVND (reference sequence). The CDR3 spans 12 residues. The germline V and J ends were trimmed by 5 bases and 11 bases, with 15 bases remaining between them. The CDR3 DNA is TGTGCCAGTAGTTTTCCAGGGGCTGTGGCTTTCTTT. Protein: CASSFPGAVAFF. The complete variable domain, with remaining parts taken from reference TRBV19 and TRBJ1-1, reads DGGITQSPKYLFRKEGQNVTLSCEQNLNHDAMYWYRQDPGQGLRLIYYSQIVNDFQKGDIAEGYSVSREKKESFPLTVTSAQKNPTAFYLCASSFPGAVAFFGQGTRLTVV.

The chain links TRBV5-8 to TRBJ2-7; D is possibly TRBD2 (5 bases). Germline V gives CDR1 SGHTS, CDR2 YDEGEE. V was cut by 0 bases and J by 5 bases, with 12 bases left in between. The CDR3 totals 14 residues. As DNA, the CDR3 is TGTGCCAGCAGCTTGGGCACACTCGGGGACGAGCAGTACTTC. Its protein product is CASSLGTLGDEQYF.

The chain links TRBV6-1 to TRBJ1-1, with TRBD1 matching over 7 bases. This CDR3 is 15 amino acids long. The V gene's germline CDR1 is MNHNS and CDR2 SASEGT. V was clipped by 4 bases and J by 8 bases; unmatched bases: 13. CDR3 DNA sequence: TGTGCCAGCAGTGGGAGGACAGGACAACCTACCGAAGCTTTCTTT. It specifies CASSGRTGQPTEAFF.

The chain recombines TRBV6-2 or TRBV6-3 with TRBJ2-2; 7 bases line up with TRBD1. V was clipped by 4 bases and J by 0 bases; unmatched bases: 2. Germline loops: CDR1 MNHEY, CDR2 SVGEGT. This CDR3 has 15 amino acids. The CDR3 loop is CASSWDRPNTGELFF. The CDR3 DNA reads as TGTGCCAGCAGTTGGGACAGACCGAACACCGGGGAGCTGTTTTTT.

This rearrangement joins TRBV3-1 (or the pseudogene TRBV3-2) to TRBJ2-1; tentative D call: TRBD2 (7 bases). The V end was cut by 4 bases, the J end by 0 bases, with 19 bases between. The CDR3 is made up of 18 amino acids. The germline CDR1 and CDR2 sequences are LGHDT and YNNKEL (reference sequence). CDR3 loop: CASSRRGRGPSSYNEQFF. CDR3 nucleotide sequence: TGTGCCAGCAGCCGAAGGGGGAGGGGCCCCAGCTCCTACAATGAGCAGTTCTTC.

The V gene is TRBV9, the J gene TRBJ2-1; possibly TRBD1 for D (6 bases). Looked up from germline, CDR1 is SGDLS and CDR2 is YYNGEE. CDR3 size: 16 residues. V lost 0 bases and J 10 bases, leaving 20 bases between the germline ends. In DNA, the CDR3 is TGTGCCAGCAGCGTAGCGGGCAGGGGTTTTCCGGCAGAGCAGTTCTTC. It translates to CASSVAGRGFPAEQFF.

The chain's CDR3 is CASSPGTGRQETQYF. CDR3 coding DNA: TGTGCCAGCAGCCCCGGGACAGGGCGCCAAGAGACCCAGTACTTC. V gene TRBV5-8 combines with J gene TRBJ2-5, with 9 bases aligning to TRBD1. Germline V gene data show CDR1 as SGHTS and CDR2 as YDEGEE. The CDR3 contains 15 residues. J gave up 1 base and V 4 bases, and 5 bases lay outside the gene matches.

The gene calls are TRBV29-1 and TRBJ1-2, with D possibly matching TRBD1 (6 bases). Germline CDR1 SQVTM, CDR2 ANQGSEA. Trimming shortened V by 1 base and J by 4 bases, and 16 bases separated the two germline ends. The CDR3 is 15 amino acids. DNA of the CDR3: TGCAGCGTTGAAGTGGTGCAGGGGCTTTTCTATGGCTACACCTTC. Its protein product is CSVEVVQGLFYGYTF.

The chain combines TRBV5-4 with TRBJ2-2, with 10 bases matching TRBD2. The CDR3 runs 14 residues. V shed 4 bases and J 6 bases; nucleotides not matched to a gene: 3. Germline V CDR1 and CDR2: SGHNT, YYREEE (reference sequence). The DNA of the CDR3 is TGTGCCAGCAGCCCGGGACTAGCGTCCGGGGAGCTGTTTTTT. Its protein product is CASSPGLASGELFF.

The chain employs TRBV7-3 and TRBJ2-2; D unresolved. The CDR3 covers 14 residues. The germline CDR1 and CDR2 sequences are SGHTA and FQGTGA. Trimming removed 5 bases from V and 4 bases from J, with 11 bases in between. The CDR3 bases are TGTGCCAGCAGCCCCTCCCCGGGCACCGGGGAGCTGTTTTTT. The encoded protein is CASSPSPGTGELFF. The variable domain in full, completed from reference TRBV7-3 and TRBJ2-2, reads GAGVSQTPSNKVTEKGKYVELRCDPISGHTALYWYRQSLGQGPEFLIYFQGTGAADDSGLPNDRFFAVRPEGSVSTLKIQRTERGDSAVYLCASSPSPGTGELFFGEGSRLTVL.

The rearrangement uses TRBV7-9 and TRBJ1-1; the match to TRBD1 covers 9 bases. CDR3 size: 14 residues. Trimming removed 4 bases from V and 3 bases from J; junction bases left unmatched: 3. Germline CDR1 SEHNR, CDR2 FQNEAQ (reference sequence). DNA for the CDR3: TGTGCCAGCAGCTCGGGACAGGGAGACACTGAAGCTTTCTTT. Translation gives CASSSGQGDTEAFF.

The V and J genes are TRBV7-9 and TRBJ2-7, with unresolved D. Germline CDR1 reads SEHNR; CDR2 reads FQNEAQ (reference sequence). This CDR3 is 12 amino acids long. V was pared by 2 bases and J by 4 bases, with 6 bases between. DNA of the CDR3: TGTGCCAGCAGCTTATTCGGTTACGAGCAGTACTTC. This encodes CASSLFGYEQYF. Full variable domain (rest looked up from reference TRBV7-9 and TRBJ2-7): DTGVSQNPRHKITKRGQNVTFRCDPISEHNRLYWYRQTLGQGPEFLTYFQNEAQLEKSRLLSDRFSAERPKGSFSTLEIQRTEQGDSAMYLCASSLFGYEQYFGPGTRLTVT.

This clone was seen a single time. The chain uses TRBV18 and TRBJ2-1, with 8 positions matching TRBD2. The CDR3 length is 17 residues. Trimming took 3 bases from V and 5 from J; bases not matched to a gene: 12. Germline CDR1 reads KGHSH; CDR2 reads LQKENI. The CDR3 here is CASSPRSGGLVDNEQFF. CDR3 bases: TGTGCCAGCTCACCCCGGAGTGGGGGACTAGTGGACAATGAGCAGTTCTTC.

The V call is TRBV18, the J call TRBJ2-7; TRBD2 matches 10 bases. V lost 1 base and J lost 6; bases outside the gene matches: 3. The CDR3 contains 14 residues. CDR1 KGHSH and CDR2 LQKENI come from the germline V gene. For the CDR3, the DNA is TGTGCCAGCTCACCACAGGCTAGCGGGAGCGAGCAGTACTTC. Translated: CASSPQASGSEQYF.

This chain connects TRBV5-1 to TRBJ2-5, with TRBD2 matching 9 bases. CDR1 SGHRS and CDR2 YFSETQ come from the germline V gene. The trim removed 4 bases at V and 4 bases at J, leaving 5 bases unmatched. The CDR3 consists of 14 residues. The CDR3 DNA follows: TGCGCCAGCAGCAGATCGACTAGCGGAGAGACCCAGTACTTC. Translation gives CASSRSTSGETQYF.

This clone was observed once. The rearrangement links TRBV5-1 to TRBJ2-1, with 7 bases that match TRBD2. Germline CDR1 SGHRS, CDR2 YFSETQ. There are 16 residues in the CDR3. V lost 4 bases to trimming and J lost 3 bases; unmatched junction nucleotides: 10. CDR3 in amino acids: CASSPLRGGNYNEQFF. The CDR3 DNA sequence: TGCGCCAGCAGCCCCCTGAGGGGAGGGAACTACAATGAGCAGTTCTTC.

The gene calls are TRBV29-1 and TRBJ1-6; D may be TRBD1 (6 bases). Germline CDR1 is SQVTM and CDR2 is ANQGSEA. The CDR3 runs 13 residues. The germline V and J ends were trimmed by 6 bases and 8 bases, with 14 bases remaining between them. The DNA for the CDR3 is TGCAGCGTACGAGGGGGTTTCGATTCACCCCTCCACTTT. It codes for CSVRGGFDSPLHF.

This clone has only a few counts. The rearrangement joins TRBV27 to TRBJ2-3; 10 bases match TRBD2. The CDR3 covers 13 residues. V shed 8 bases and J 3 bases; nucleotides not matched to a gene: 2. The germline V gene encodes CDR1 MNHEY and CDR2 SMNVEV (reference sequence). The CDR3 sequence: CASQREGTDTQYF. The CDR3 nucleotides are TGTGCCAGCCAGCGGGAGGGGACAGATACGCAGTATTTT.

The chain recombines TRBV6-5 with TRBJ1-6; D is ambiguous. CDR1 and CDR2 (germline): MNHEY, SVGAGI. The CDR3 loop spans 14 amino acids. V dropped 6 bases and J dropped 0 bases, with 6 bases sitting between them. The CDR3 nucleotides read TGTGCCAGCAGGGTGAGCTCCTATAATTCACCCCTCCACTTT. It codes for CASRVSSYNSPLHF.